A single sample is the source of the 31 T cell receptor beta chains below, sequenced in a study of technical replicates of blood from four donors. TCRdb keeps only in-frame clones here, not all; method: immunoSEQ multiplex PCR. The sample consists of tens of thousands of clones, 95% to 98% of them appearing once. Material for sequencing was T cells isolated from PBMCs. The receptor set was obtained from a human donor in good health.

This chain uses TRBV18 with TRBJ1-5, with no clear D. The CDR3 consists of 13 residues. From germline, CDR1 is KGHSH and CDR2 LQKENI. V shed 2 bases and J shed 7 bases, with 9 bases lying between them. DNA of the CDR3: TGTGCCAGCTCACCAAGAGGAGGGCAGCCCCAGCATTTT. It specifies CASSPRGGQPQHF. The full variable domain, in which reference TRBV18 and TRBJ1-5 provide the parts outside the CDR3, is NAGVMQNPRHLVRRRGQEARLRCSPMKGHSHVYWYRQLPEEGLKFMVYLQKENIIDESGMPKERFSAEFPKEGPSILRIQQVVRGDSAAYFCASSPRGGQPQHFGDGTRLSIL.

The chain links TRBV29-1 to TRBJ2-3; perhaps TRBD1 as D (5 bases). Germline assignment: CDR1 SQVTM and CDR2 ANQGSEA. The CDR3 loop spans 15 amino acids. V dropped 3 bases and J dropped 0 bases, with 13 bases sitting between them. CDR3 residues: CSVDLDRTSTDTQYF. CDR3 bases: TGCAGCGTTGACTTAGACAGAACAAGCACAGATACGCAGTATTTT.

V and J are TRBV7-3 and TRBJ2-7; 7 bases line up with TRBD1. The CDR3 is 13 residues long. Germline CDR1 is SGHTA and CDR2 is FQGTGA. Trimming took 4 bases from V and 3 from J; bases not matched to a gene: 3. CDR3 bases: TGTGCCAGCAGCTCCGGGACAGACTACGAGCAGTACTTC. The encoded protein is CASSSGTDYEQYF.

CDR3 sequence (DNA): TGCGCCAGCAGCACGGGGACTAGCGGGACCACAGATACGCAGTATTTT. Protein: CASSTGTSGTTDTQYF. This rearrangement joins TRBV5-1 to TRBJ2-3; TRBD2 agrees at 13 bases. From germline, CDR1 is SGHRS and CDR2 YFSETQ. The CDR3 is 16 residues long. Trimming removed 4 bases from V and 2 bases from J; junction bases left unmatched: 4.

The rearrangement uses TRBV18 and TRBJ2-5, with 12 bases fitting TRBD1. J gave up 5 bases and V 9 bases, and 31 bases lay outside the gene matches. Germline values: CDR1 KGHSH, CDR2 LQKENI. The CDR3 is 22 residues long. The CDR3: CARLSVHRDRGLGGGRMETQYF. The DNA for the CDR3 is TGTGCCAGATTAAGTGTCCATCGGGACAGGGGGCTGGGAGGGGGTAGGATGGAGACCCAGTACTTC. Drawing the rest from reference TRBV18 and TRBJ2-5, the complete variable domain is NAGVMQNPRHLVRRRGQEARLRCSPMKGHSHVYWYRQLPEEGLKFMVYLQKENIIDESGMPKERFSAEFPKEGPSILRIQQVVRGDSAAYFCARLSVHRDRGLGGGRMETQYFGPGTRLLVL.

The J gene is TRBJ2-1, the V gene TRBV30; 7 bases map to TRBD2. This CDR3 comprises 13 residues. With 2 bases clipped from V and 5 bases from J, the junction kept 3 bases outside the gene matches. Germline V gives CDR1 GTSNPN, CDR2 SVGIG (reference sequence). CDR3 DNA: TGTGCCTGGAGTATTCTAGCGGACAATGAGCAGTTCTTC. Its protein is CAWSILADNEQFF. Full variable domain (rest looked up from reference TRBV30 and TRBJ2-1): SQTIHQWPATLVQPVGSPLSLECTVEGTSNPNLYWYRQAAGRGLQLLFYSVGIGQISSEVPQNLSASRPQDRQFILSSKKLLLSDSGFYLCAWSILADNEQFFGPGTRLTVL.

The rearrangement links TRBV2 to TRBJ2-1; TRBD2 aligns across 11 bases. J was trimmed by 4 bases and V by 6 bases; bases with no gene match: 5. This CDR3 is 15 amino acids long. CDR1 and CDR2 (germline): SNHLY, FYNNEI. In DNA, the CDR3 is TGTGCCAGCAGACCCGGGACTAGCGGTTACAATGAGCAGTTCTTC. This sequence encodes CASRPGTSGYNEQFF.

The CDR3 protein is CASSQDRVGYGYTF. CDR3 DNA: TGCGCCAGCAGCCAAGACAGGGTAGGTTATGGCTACACCTTC. The V call is TRBV4-1, the J call TRBJ1-2, with D possibly being TRBD1 (5 bases). Germline values: CDR1 MGHRA, CDR2 YSYEKL. This CDR3 region has 14 residues. Between the trimmed V and J ends, which lost 0 bases and 5 bases, there was a span of 10 bases.

The chain employs TRBV7-2 and TRBJ2-1; perhaps TRBD2 as D (5 bases). The V end lost 6 bases, the J end lost 7 bases, and 13 bases lay between the germline ends. This CDR3 contains 13 residues. Looked up from germline, CDR1 is SGHTA and CDR2 is FQGNSA. The CDR3 is CASRLMEENEQFF. The CDR3 DNA reads TGTGCCAGCAGGCTTATGGAGGAGAATGAGCAGTTCTTC. Using reference TRBV7-2 and TRBJ2-1 for the parts outside the CDR3, the full variable domain is GAGVSQSPSNKVTEKGKDVELRCDPISGHTALYWYRQSLGQGLEFLIYFQGNSAPDKSGLPSDRFSAERTGGSVSTLTIQRTQQEDSAVYLCASRLMEENEQFFGPGTRLTVL.

The rearrangement uses TRBV6-5 and TRBJ2-5, with 9 nucleotides matching TRBD1. Germline V gives CDR1 MNHEY, CDR2 SVGAGI. The CDR3 covers 14 residues. V gave up 6 bases and J gave up 3 bases; unmatched junction bases: 5. The DNA of the CDR3 is TGTGCCAGCAGGACGACAGGGGGGAAAGAGACCCAGTACTTC. Protein sequence: CASRTTGGKETQYF.

The CDR3 region has the DNA TGTGCCAGCAGTGAATCCGGGACAGGGTTGGCCGAAGCTTTCTTT. It encodes CASSESGTGLAEAFF. V gene TRBV25-1 combines with J gene TRBJ1-1; 9 bases align to TRBD1. Germline lookup yields CDR1 MGHDK and CDR2 SYGVNS. Germline trimming cut 1 base from V and 8 bases from J; bases unmatched to any gene: 8. The CDR3 has 15 residues.

For the CDR3, the DNA is TGTGCCAGCAGCCCGGGCTACGAGCAGTACTTC. Residues: CASSPGYEQYF. The rearrangement joins TRBV7-9 to TRBJ2-7; D is uncertain. Trimming took 5 bases from V and 3 from J, leaving 5 bases between them. Germline CDR1 and CDR2: SEHNR and FQNEAQ (reference sequence). CDR3 size: 11 residues.

The V gene is TRBV13, the J gene TRBJ2-1; D is possibly TRBD1 (6 bases). This CDR3 comprises 15 residues. Trimming removed 4 bases at V and 9 bases at J, with 19 bases between. CDR1 is PRHDT, CDR2 FYEKMQ, per germline (reference sequence). The chain's CDR3 is CASSWGEGEHGEQFF. CDR3 nucleotides: TGTGCCAGCAGCTGGGGAGAGGGGGAACATGGTGAGCAGTTCTTC.

The CDR3 spells CAWSYTGYEQYF. The CDR3 bases are TGTGCCTGGAGTTATACAGGGTACGAGCAGTACTTC. The V and J genes are TRBV30 and TRBJ2-7; tentatively, D is TRBD1 (6 bases). The CDR3 contains 12 residues. Germline V lookup: CDR1 GTSNPN, CDR2 SVGIG (reference sequence). Trimming removed 2 bases at V and 4 bases at J, with 9 bases between.

The chain joins TRBV4-1 to TRBJ2-6, with 12 bases aligning to TRBD2. The germline V gene encodes CDR1 MGHRA and CDR2 YSYEKL. The J segment lost 2 bases and the V segment lost 2 bases, leaving 7 bases of the junction unmatched. This CDR3 contains 19 residues. CDR3 in DNA: TGCGCCAGCAGCCAAAGATCTAGCGGGAGGGCCACTGGGGCCAACGTCCTGACTTTC. This translates into CASSQRSSGRATGANVLTF.

The chain carries TRBV7-3 and TRBJ1-2, with D possibly being TRBD1 (5 bases). This CDR3 has 14 residues. Trimming shortened V by 3 bases and J by 7 bases, and 15 bases separated the two germline ends. The V gene's germline CDR1 is SGHTA and CDR2 FQGTGA. The CDR3, as DNA: TGTGCCAGCAGCTTTGGTAGGGGCTCCCCTGGCTACACCTTC. Its protein product is CASSFGRGSPGYTF.

This sequence joins TRBV27 and TRBJ1-3; D may be TRBD1 (5 bases). V was trimmed by 4 bases and J by 4 bases, leaving 14 bases between them. The CDR3 contains 15 residues. The germline gives CDR1 MNHEY, CDR2 SMNVEV (reference sequence). The CDR3 nucleotides read TGTGCCAGCAGTTCCGACAGTTCGTCAGGAAACACCATATATTTT. As protein: CASSSDSSSGNTIYF.

The chain couples TRBV28 to TRBJ2-7; no reliable D call. The V gene's germline CDR1 is MDHEN and CDR2 SYDVKM. CDR3 size: 14 residues. V was shortened by 2 bases and J by 4 bases, with 12 bases between the two germline ends. CDR3 DNA sequence: TGTGCCAGCAGTTTACCGGGTAACCTTTACGAGCAGTACTTC. Its translation: CASSLPGNLYEQYF.

The chain carries TRBV29-1 and TRBJ2-7, with 12 nucleotides matching TRBD1. The germline V gene encodes CDR1 SQVTM and CDR2 ANQGSEA. V dropped 4 bases and J dropped 5; count of bases not matched to a gene: 3. The CDR3 is 13 amino acids. CDR3 amino acids: CSVGDRGPHEQYF. CDR3 sequence (DNA): TGCAGCGTTGGGGACAGGGGGCCGCACGAGCAGTACTTC.

The rearrangement links TRBV6-1 to TRBJ1-1; D unresolved. Germline loops: CDR1 MNHNS, CDR2 SASEGT. Between the trimmed V and J ends, which lost 5 bases and 5 bases, there was a span of 12 bases. CDR3 size: 13 residues. In nucleotides, the CDR3 is TGTGCCAGCAGTCCGCGGGGAGGGACTGAAGCTTTCTTT. Translating it yields CASSPRGGTEAFF.

V usage is TRBV28 and J usage is TRBJ2-2, with 9 positions matching TRBD1. The CDR3 totals 15 residues. With 2 bases clipped from V and 5 bases from J, the junction kept 3 bases outside the gene matches. CDR1 MDHEN and CDR2 SYDVKM come from the germline V gene. CDR3 protein: CASSLRDRVTGELFF. CDR3 nucleotide sequence: TGTGCCAGCAGTTTACGGGACAGGGTTACCGGGGAGCTGTTTTTT.

The rearrangement links TRBV6-6 to TRBJ2-3; TRBD1 agrees at 9 bases. The V gene's germline CDR1 is MNHNY and CDR2 SVGAGI (reference sequence). V shed 5 bases and J 6 bases; nucleotides not matched to a gene: 9. The CDR3 totals 15 residues. The CDR3 coding sequence is TGTGCCAGCAGTCGCCGGGACAGGGACTCCGATACGCAGTATTTT. Its protein is CASSRRDRDSDTQYF.

The chain couples TRBV5-1 to TRBJ2-1; TRBD2 is a possible D gene (6 bases). The length of the CDR3 is 14 residues. V was cut by 3 bases and J by 8 bases, with 15 bases left in between. The germline V gene has CDR1 SGHRS and CDR2 YFSETQ. The CDR3 protein is CASSSQTSSDEQFF. As DNA, the CDR3 is TGCGCCAGCAGCTCCCAGACTAGTTCGGATGAGCAGTTCTTC.

The genes are TRBV6-5 and TRBJ1-1; D may be TRBD1 (6 bases). Trimming stripped 0 bases from V and 1 base from J, with 6 bases between. The CDR3 has 14 residues. The germline V gene has CDR1 MNHEY and CDR2 SVGAGI. The CDR3 region has the DNA TGTGCCAGCAGTTACTCGACAGGGAACACTGAAGCTTTCTTT. This sequence encodes CASSYSTGNTEAFF.

V and J are TRBV5-1 and TRBJ2-7; perhaps TRBD2 as D (5 bases). CDR3 length: 13 residues. Trimming pared 1 base from V and 3 bases from J, leaving 8 bases between. Germline V gene data show CDR1 as SGHRS and CDR2 as YFSETQ. The CDR3 sequence: CASSLSSGYEQYF. CDR3 DNA sequence: TGCGCCAGCAGCTTGTCCAGCGGCTACGAGCAGTACTTC.

This chain links TRBV10-2 with TRBJ2-7; 7 bases match TRBD2. Germline CDR1 WSHSY, CDR2 SAAADI. Trimming at V came to 5 bases and at J to 3 bases, leaving 4 bases not matched to a gene. This CDR3 is 13 amino acids long. The CDR3 sequence is CASSWTRNYEQYF. DNA of the CDR3: TGCGCCAGCAGTTGGACTAGAAACTACGAGCAGTACTTC.

The chain links TRBV14 to TRBJ1-2, with D maybe TRBD1 (6 bases). The germline V gene encodes CDR1 SGHDN and CDR2 FVKESK. The CDR3 has 14 amino acids. The V end was cut by 3 bases, the J end by 3 bases, with 11 bases between. CDR3 amino acids: CASSQGARYYGYTF. The CDR3 DNA reads as TGTGCCAGCAGCCAGGGGGCCCGTTACTATGGCTACACCTTC.

V gene TRBV13 combines with J gene TRBJ2-1, with D unresolved. V was trimmed by 0 bases and J by 9 bases, leaving 12 bases between them. Germline assignment: CDR1 PRHDT and CDR2 FYEKMQ (reference sequence). The CDR3 has 14 residues. In nucleotides, the CDR3 is TGTGCCAGCAGCTTAGGCCTCCTCGCCGGTGAGCAGTTCTTC. This encodes CASSLGLLAGEQFF.

The rearrangement joins TRBV19 to TRBJ1-4; no firm D call. The CDR3 runs to 15 residues. V was pared by 7 bases and J by 4 bases, with 16 bases between. The germline CDR1 and CDR2 sequences are LNHDA and SQIVND (reference sequence). The CDR3 loop is CASTSSGEHNEKLFF. The CDR3 coding sequence is TGTGCCAGTACATCGTCAGGCGAACATAATGAAAAACTGTTTTTT.

The chain carries TRBV2 and TRBJ2-6; unclear D gene. The CDR3 totals 13 residues. Germline V gene sequence: CDR1 SNHLY, CDR2 FYNNEI. Trimming shortened V by 6 bases and J by 1 base, and 4 bases separated the two germline ends. CDR3 protein: CASSQSGANVLTF. CDR3 DNA: TGTGCCAGCAGCCAATCTGGGGCCAACGTCCTGACTTTC.

The J gene is TRBJ2-2, the V gene TRBV5-1, with a possible D match to TRBD2 (6 bases). The CDR3 sequence is 15 residues long. Germline loops: CDR1 SGHRS, CDR2 YFSETQ. Between the trimmed V and J ends, which lost 1 base and 4 bases, there was a span of 11 bases. The CDR3: CASSLMDYSTGELFF. DNA of the CDR3: TGCGCCAGCAGCTTGATGGACTACTCCACCGGGGAGCTGTTTTTT.